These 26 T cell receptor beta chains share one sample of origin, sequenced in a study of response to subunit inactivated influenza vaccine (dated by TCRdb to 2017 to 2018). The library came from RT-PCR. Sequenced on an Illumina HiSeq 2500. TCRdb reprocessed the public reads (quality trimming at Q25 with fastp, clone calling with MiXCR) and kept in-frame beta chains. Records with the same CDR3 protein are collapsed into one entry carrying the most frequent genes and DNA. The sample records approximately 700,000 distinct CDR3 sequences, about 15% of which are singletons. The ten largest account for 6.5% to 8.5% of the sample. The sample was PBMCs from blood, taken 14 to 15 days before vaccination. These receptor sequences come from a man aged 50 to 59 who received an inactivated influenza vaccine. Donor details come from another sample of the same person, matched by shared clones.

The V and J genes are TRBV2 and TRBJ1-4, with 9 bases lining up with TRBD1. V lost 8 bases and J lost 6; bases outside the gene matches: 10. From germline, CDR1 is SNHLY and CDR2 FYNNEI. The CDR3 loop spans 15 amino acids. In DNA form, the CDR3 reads TGTGCCAGCGGAATTACCGGGACAGGGTATGAAAAACTGTTTTTT. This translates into CASGITGTGYEKLFF.

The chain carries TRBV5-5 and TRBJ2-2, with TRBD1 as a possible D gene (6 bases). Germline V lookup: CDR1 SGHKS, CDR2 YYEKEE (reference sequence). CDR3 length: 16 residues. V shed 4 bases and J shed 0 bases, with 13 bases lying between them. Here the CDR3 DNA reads TGTGCCAGCAGCGATTATAGGACAGCGAACACCGGGGAGCTGTTTTTT. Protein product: CASSDYRTANTGELFF.

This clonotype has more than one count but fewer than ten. Here the CDR3 DNA reads TGCAGCCCCAATGCGGGAGGATCAACCTACGAGCAGTACTTC. Its protein is CSPNAGGSTYEQYF. V gene TRBV20-1 combines with J gene TRBJ2-7; 8 nucleotides align to TRBD2. Germline loops: CDR1 DFQATT, CDR2 SNEGSKA (reference sequence). The CDR3 totals 14 residues.

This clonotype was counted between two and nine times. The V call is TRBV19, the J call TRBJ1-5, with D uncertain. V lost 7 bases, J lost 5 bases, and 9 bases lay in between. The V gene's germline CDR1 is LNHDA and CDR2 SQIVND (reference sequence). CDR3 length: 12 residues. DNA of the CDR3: TGTGCCAGTACGTACCAGGATCAGCCCCAGCATTTT. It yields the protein CASTYQDQPQHF.

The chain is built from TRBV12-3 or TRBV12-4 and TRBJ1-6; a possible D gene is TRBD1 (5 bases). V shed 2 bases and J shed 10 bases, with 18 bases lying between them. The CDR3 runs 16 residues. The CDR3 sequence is CASSLKGRRFDSPLHF. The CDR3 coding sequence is TGTGCCAGCAGTTTAAAGGGGCGAAGATTTGACTCACCCCTCCACTTT.

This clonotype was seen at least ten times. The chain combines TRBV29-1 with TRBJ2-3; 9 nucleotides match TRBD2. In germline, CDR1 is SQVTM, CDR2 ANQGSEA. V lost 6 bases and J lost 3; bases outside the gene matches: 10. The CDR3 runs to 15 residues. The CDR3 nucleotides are TGCAGCGTACGCGGGACTAGCACAAGGACAGATACGCAGTATTTT. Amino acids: CSVRGTSTRTDTQYF.

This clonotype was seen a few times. CDR3 coding DNA: TGCGCCAGCAGCCAAGACTTGTGGGGCGGTGGCTCCTACAATGAGCAGTTCTTC. It encodes CASSQDLWGGGSYNEQFF. This sequence joins TRBV4-3 and TRBJ2-1; D may be TRBD1 (5 bases). The CDR3 spans 18 residues. The V gene's germline CDR1 is LGHNA and CDR2 YSLEER. V lost 0 bases and J 0 bases, leaving 15 bases between the germline ends.

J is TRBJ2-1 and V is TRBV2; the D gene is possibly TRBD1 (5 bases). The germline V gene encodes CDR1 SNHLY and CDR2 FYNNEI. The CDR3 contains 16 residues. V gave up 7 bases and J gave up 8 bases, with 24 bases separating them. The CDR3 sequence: CASTQEGIGIGDEQFF. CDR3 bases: TGTGCCAGCACCCAAGAAGGGATAGGAATAGGGGATGAGCAGTTCTTC.

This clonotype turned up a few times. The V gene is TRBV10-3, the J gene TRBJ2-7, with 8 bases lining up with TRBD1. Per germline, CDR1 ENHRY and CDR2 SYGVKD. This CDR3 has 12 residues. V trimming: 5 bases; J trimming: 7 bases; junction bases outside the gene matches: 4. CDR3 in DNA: TGTGCCATCAGTCGGACAGGGTGGGAGCAGTACTTC. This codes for CAISRTGWEQYF.

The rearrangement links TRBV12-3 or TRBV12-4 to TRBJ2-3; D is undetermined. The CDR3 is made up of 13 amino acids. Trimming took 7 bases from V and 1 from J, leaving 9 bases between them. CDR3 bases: TGTGCCAGCATAAGTCTGGGCACAGATACGCAGTATTTT. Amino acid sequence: CASISLGTDTQYF.

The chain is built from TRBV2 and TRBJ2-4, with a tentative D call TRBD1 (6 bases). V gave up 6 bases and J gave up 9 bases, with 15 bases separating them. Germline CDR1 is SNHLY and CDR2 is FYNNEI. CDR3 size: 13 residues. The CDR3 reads CASRVEQGSIQYF. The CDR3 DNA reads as TGTGCCAGCAGGGTGGAACAGGGTTCCATTCAGTACTTC. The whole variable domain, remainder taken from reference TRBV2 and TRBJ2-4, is EPEVTQTPSHQVTQMGQEVILRCVPISNHLYFYWYRQILGQKVEFLVSFYNNEISEKSEIFDDQFSVERPDGSNFTLKIRSTKLEDSAMYFCASRVEQGSIQYFGAGTRLSVL.

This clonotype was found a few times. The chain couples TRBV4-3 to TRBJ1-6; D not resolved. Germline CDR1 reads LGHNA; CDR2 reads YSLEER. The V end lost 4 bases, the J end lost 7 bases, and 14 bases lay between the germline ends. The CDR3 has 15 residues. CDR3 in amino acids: CASSPTLRDNSPLHF. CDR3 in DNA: TGCGCCAGCAGCCCCACACTTAGAGACAATTCACCCCTCCACTTT.

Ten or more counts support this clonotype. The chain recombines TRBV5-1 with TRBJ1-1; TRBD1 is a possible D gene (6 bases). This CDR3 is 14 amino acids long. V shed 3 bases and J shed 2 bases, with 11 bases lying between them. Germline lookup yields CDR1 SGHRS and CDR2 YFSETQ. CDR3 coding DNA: TGCGCCAGCAGCTCACTACAGGGCAACACTGAAGCTTTCTTT. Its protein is CASSSLQGNTEAFF.

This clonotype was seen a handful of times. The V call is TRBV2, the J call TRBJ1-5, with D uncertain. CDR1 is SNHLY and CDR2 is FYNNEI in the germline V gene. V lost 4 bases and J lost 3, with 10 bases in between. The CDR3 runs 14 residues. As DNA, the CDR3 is TGTGCCAGCAGTGTGGGTTTTACCAATCAGCCCCAGCATTTT. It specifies CASSVGFTNQPQHF.

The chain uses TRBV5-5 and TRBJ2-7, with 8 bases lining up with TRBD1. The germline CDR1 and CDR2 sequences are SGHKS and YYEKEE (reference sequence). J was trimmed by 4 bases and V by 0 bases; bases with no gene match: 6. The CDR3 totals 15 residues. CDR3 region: CASSLAGQDAYEQYF. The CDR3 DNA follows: TGTGCCAGCAGCTTGGCGGGACAGGATGCATACGAGCAGTACTTC.

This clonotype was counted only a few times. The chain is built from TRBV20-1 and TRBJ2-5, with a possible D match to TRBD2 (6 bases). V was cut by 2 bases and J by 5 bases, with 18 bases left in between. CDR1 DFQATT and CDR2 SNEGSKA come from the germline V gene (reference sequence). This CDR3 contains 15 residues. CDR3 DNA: TGCAGTGCTAGAATCGGGACTCTTACTACCGAGACCCAGTACTTC. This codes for CSARIGTLTTETQYF.

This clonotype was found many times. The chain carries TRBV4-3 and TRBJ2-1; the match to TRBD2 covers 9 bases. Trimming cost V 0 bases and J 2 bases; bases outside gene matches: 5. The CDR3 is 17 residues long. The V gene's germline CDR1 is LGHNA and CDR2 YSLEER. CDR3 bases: TGCGCCAGCAGCCAAGATCGGGCTAGCGGGGCCTACAATGAGCAGTTCTTC. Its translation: CASSQDRASGAYNEQFF.

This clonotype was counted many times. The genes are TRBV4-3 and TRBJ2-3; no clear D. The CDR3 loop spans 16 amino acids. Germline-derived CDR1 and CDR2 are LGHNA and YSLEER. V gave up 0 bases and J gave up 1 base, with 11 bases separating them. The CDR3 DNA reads TGCGCCAGCAGCCAAGATGTTACGCCACGCACAGATACGCAGTATTTT. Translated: CASSQDVTPRTDTQYF.

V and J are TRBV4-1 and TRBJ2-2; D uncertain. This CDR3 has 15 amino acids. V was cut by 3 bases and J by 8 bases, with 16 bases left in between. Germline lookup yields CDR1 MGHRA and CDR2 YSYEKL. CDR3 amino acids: CASSHPGRMIGELFF. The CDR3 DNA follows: TGCGCCAGCAGCCACCCGGGTAGAATGATAGGGGAGCTGTTTTTT.

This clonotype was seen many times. The CDR3 reads CSARGRANYNEQFF. CDR3 nucleotide sequence: TGCAGTGCTAGAGGAAGGGCGAATTACAATGAGCAGTTCTTC. This chain links TRBV20-1 with TRBJ2-1; D is uncertain. Germline V gene data show CDR1 as DFQATT and CDR2 as SNEGSKA (reference sequence). The CDR3 extends over 14 amino acids. Trimming removed 1 base from V and 4 bases from J, with 11 bases in between.

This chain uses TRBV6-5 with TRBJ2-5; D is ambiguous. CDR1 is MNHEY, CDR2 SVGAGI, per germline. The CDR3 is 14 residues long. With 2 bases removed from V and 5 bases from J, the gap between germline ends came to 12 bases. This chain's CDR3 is CASSYRTRPETQYF. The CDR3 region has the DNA TGTGCCAGCAGTTACAGGACCCGGCCGGAGACCCAGTACTTC.

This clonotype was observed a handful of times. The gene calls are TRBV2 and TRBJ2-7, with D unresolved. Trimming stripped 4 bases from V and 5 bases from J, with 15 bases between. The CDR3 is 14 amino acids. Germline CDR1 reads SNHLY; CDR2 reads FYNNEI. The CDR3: CASSVGRANNEQYF. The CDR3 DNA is TGTGCCAGCAGTGTTGGACGGGCTAATAACGAGCAGTACTTC. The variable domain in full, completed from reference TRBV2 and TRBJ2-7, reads EPEVTQTPSHQVTQMGQEVILRCVPISNHLYFYWYRQILGQKVEFLVSFYNNEISEKSEIFDDQFSVERPDGSNFTLKIRSTKLEDSAMYFCASSVGRANNEQYFGPGTRLTVT.

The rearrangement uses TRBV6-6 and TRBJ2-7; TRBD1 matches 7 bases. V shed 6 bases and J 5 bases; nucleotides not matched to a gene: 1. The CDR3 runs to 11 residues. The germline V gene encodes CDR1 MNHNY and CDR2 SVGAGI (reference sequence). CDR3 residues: CASRQGHEQYF. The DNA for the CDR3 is TGTGCCAGCAGACAGGGGCACGAGCAGTACTTC.

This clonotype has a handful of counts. CDR3 sequence: CASSQAHSGSSYEQYF. CDR3 bases: TGTGCCAGCAGCCAAGCCCATAGCGGCTCATCCTACGAGCAGTACTTC. This chain connects TRBV28 to TRBJ2-7; TRBD2 is a possible D gene (6 bases). The CDR3 runs to 16 residues. CDR1 and CDR2 (germline): MDHEN, SYDVKM. Trimming took off 6 bases at V and 1 base at J, with 19 bases between the two ends.

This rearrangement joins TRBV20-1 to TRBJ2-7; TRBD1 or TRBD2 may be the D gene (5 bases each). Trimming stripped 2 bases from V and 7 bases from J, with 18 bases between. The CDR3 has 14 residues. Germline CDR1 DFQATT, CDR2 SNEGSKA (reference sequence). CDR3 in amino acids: CSARPHEGDREQYF. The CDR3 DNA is TGCAGTGCTAGACCGCACGAAGGGGACCGGGAGCAGTACTTC.

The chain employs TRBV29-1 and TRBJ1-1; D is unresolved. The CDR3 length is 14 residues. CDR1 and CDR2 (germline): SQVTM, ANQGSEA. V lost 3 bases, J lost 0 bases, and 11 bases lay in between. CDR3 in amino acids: CSVERRQVNTEAFF. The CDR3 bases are TGCAGCGTTGAGAGGCGGCAGGTGAACACTGAAGCTTTCTTT.